The 3 T cell receptor beta chains given below trace back to one sample, sequenced in a study of cytomegalovirus exposure and HLA in healthy donors. 60 Vbeta and 13 Jbeta primers were used in PCR. Some clones are missing from TCRdb's copy, which holds only in-frame ones; the method was immunoSEQ multiplex PCR. This repertoire shows a few hundred thousand clones, 60% to 80% found once; its top ten account for 1.5% to 2%. The sample taken for sequencing was PBMCs. These receptor sequences come from a young man in good health and CMV-seronegative.

Of note for this clone: An end of the junction does not agree with germline; a read error may underlie this. The chain combines TRBV9 with TRBJ1-3; 11 nucleotides match TRBD1. This CDR3 has 18 amino acids. Germline V lookup: CDR1 SGDLS, CDR2 YYNGEE. CDR3 sequence: CASSGGGTGGISGSTIYF. The CDR3 DNA is TGTGCCAGCAGCGGGGGTGGGACAGGGGGAATCTCTGGAAGCACCATATATTTT. Full variable domain (rest looked up from reference TRBV9 and TRBJ1-3): DSGVTQTPKHLITATGQRVTLRCSPRSGDLSVYWYQQSLDQGLQFLIQYYNGEERAKGNILERFSAQQFPDLHSELNLSSLELGDSALYFCASSGGGTGGISGSTIYFGEGSWLTVV.

This chain uses TRBV7-9 with TRBJ2-2; 11 bases map to TRBD2. Looked up from germline, CDR1 is SEHNR and CDR2 is FQNEAQ (reference sequence). V lost 2 bases and J lost 2; bases outside the gene matches: 4. The CDR3 runs 17 residues. The CDR3 DNA sequence: TGTGCCAGCAGCTTACAACTAGCGGGAGAAAACACCGGGGAGCTGTTTTTT. This sequence encodes CASSLQLAGENTGELFF.

This clone was counted a few times. The chain uses TRBV9 and TRBJ1-6; 9 bases map to TRBD1. This CDR3 is built from 15 residues. The ends lost 3 bases at V and 10 bases at J; junction bases unmatched: 8. CDR1 SGDLS and CDR2 YYNGEE come from the germline V gene. The CDR3 sequence is CASSALQGAASPLHF. DNA of the CDR3: TGTGCCAGCAGCGCGTTACAGGGGGCCGCGTCACCCCTCCACTTT.